These 9 T cell receptor beta chains were all obtained from the same sample, sequenced in a study of technical replicates of blood from a few donors. Libraries were prepared by immunoSEQ multiplex PCR; TCRdb keeps only in-frame clonotypes and omits some of them. The sample has about 74,000 clones; about 89% are singletons. Sequencing was carried out using T cells isolated from PBMCs. The receptors here all came from a human donor in good health.

This chain joins TRBV6-5 and TRBJ1-2; D gene uncertain. The CDR3 is made up of 14 amino acids. V was shortened by 4 bases and J by 3 bases, with 12 bases between the two germline ends. Germline V gene data show CDR1 as MNHEY and CDR2 as SVGAGI. CDR3 sequence reads: CASSWNSFDYGYTF. The DNA of the CDR3 is TGTGCCAGCAGTTGGAACAGCTTTGACTATGGCTACACCTTC.

V and J are TRBV19 and TRBJ2-7, with TRBD2 as a possible D gene (5 bases). Germline CDR1 and CDR2: LNHDA and SQIVND (reference sequence). The ends were cut back, 4 bases at V and 7 bases at J, with 11 bases in the middle. The CDR3 covers 12 residues. Written as DNA, the CDR3 is TGTGCCAGTAGTAGCGGCGGGTGGGAGCAGTACTTC. This codes for CASSSGGWEQYF.

The chain uses TRBV9 and TRBJ2-3; D possibly corresponds to TRBD2 (6 bases). Per the germline V gene, CDR1 is SGDLS and CDR2 is YYNGEE. The V and J ends lost 7 bases and 6 bases respectively, with 6 bases between them. CDR3 length: 10 amino acids. The CDR3 loop is CASGGDTQYF. The CDR3 DNA reads TGTGCCAGCGGGGGGGATACGCAGTATTTT.

The chain couples TRBV18 to TRBJ1-1; TRBD1 is a possible D gene (5 bases). This CDR3 is built from 14 residues. Germline V gene sequence: CDR1 KGHSH, CDR2 LQKENI. V was cut by 2 bases and J by 3 bases, with 10 bases left in between. In nucleotides, the CDR3 is TGTGCCAGCTCACCAGCGTGGGGGGACACTGAAGCTTTCTTT. Protein sequence: CASSPAWGDTEAFF.

The chain has TRBV28 and TRBJ2-5; TRBD2 matches at 8 bases. V was clipped by 7 bases and J by 7 bases; unmatched bases: 11. This CDR3 has 14 residues. CDR1 and CDR2 (germline): MDHEN, SYDVKM. The CDR3 DNA reads as TGTGCCAGCACTTATGAGCGGGAGAGAGGGACCCAGTACTTC. It yields the protein CASTYERERGTQYF.

This sequence joins TRBV27 and TRBJ2-7; 9 positions match TRBD2. The germline gives CDR1 MNHEY, CDR2 SMNVEV (reference sequence). This CDR3 has 15 amino acids. The V segment lost 7 bases and the J segment 5 bases; nucleotides outside the gene matches: 12. The CDR3 bases are TGTGCCAGCATACCCGTTGGTAGCGGGAGTGACGAGCAGTACTTC. Encoded protein: CASIPVGSGSDEQYF.

The chain couples TRBV11-3 to TRBJ2-3; D unclear. CDR3 length equals 15 residues. From germline, CDR1 is SGHNT and CDR2 YENEEA. Deletions cut 1 base from V and 2 bases from J, with 10 bases between. CDR3 loop: CASSLVPVSTDTQYF. DNA for the CDR3: TGTGCCAGCAGCTTAGTTCCGGTTTCCACAGATACGCAGTATTTT.

The chain employs TRBV2 and TRBJ1-2, with D maybe TRBD1 (5 bases). V lost 6 bases to trimming and J lost 5 bases, with 13 bases between them. The CDR3 covers 13 residues. Germline V gives CDR1 SNHLY, CDR2 FYNNEI. CDR3 amino acids: CASRYDSLYGYTF. The CDR3 coding sequence is TGTGCCAGCAGGTACGACAGTTTATATGGCTACACCTTC. Using reference TRBV2 and TRBJ1-2 for the parts outside the CDR3, the full variable domain is EPEVTQTPSHQVTQMGQEVILRCVPISNHLYFYWYRQILGQKVEFLVSFYNNEISEKSEIFDDQFSVERPDGSNFTLKIRSTKLEDSAMYFCASRYDSLYGYTFGSGTRLTVV.

The chain joins TRBV2 to TRBJ2-3; D may be TRBD1 (6 bases). This CDR3 contains 16 residues. V lost 6 bases to trimming and J lost 5 bases, with 21 bases between them. The germline gives CDR1 SNHLY, CDR2 FYNNEI. DNA of the CDR3: TGTGCCAGCAGCCTAATAGGACAGAAACAGGGAGATACGCAGTATTTT. Amino acids: CASSLIGQKQGDTQYF.